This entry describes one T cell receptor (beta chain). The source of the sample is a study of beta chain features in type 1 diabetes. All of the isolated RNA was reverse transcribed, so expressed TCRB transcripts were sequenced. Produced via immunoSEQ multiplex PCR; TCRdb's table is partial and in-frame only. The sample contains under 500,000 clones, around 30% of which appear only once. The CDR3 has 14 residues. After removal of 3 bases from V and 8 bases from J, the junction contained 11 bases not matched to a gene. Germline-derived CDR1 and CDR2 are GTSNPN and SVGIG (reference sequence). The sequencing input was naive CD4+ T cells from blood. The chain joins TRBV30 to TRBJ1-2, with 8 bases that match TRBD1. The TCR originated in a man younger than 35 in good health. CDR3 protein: CAWSRQGRSGGYTF. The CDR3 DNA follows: TGTGCCTGGAGCCGACAGGGGAGGTCGGGCGGCTACACCTTC.